The entry below describes one T cell receptor (beta chain). The data derive from a study of blood T cell repertoires in COVID-19. The method was immunoSEQ multiplex PCR; TCRdb's version includes in-frame clones alone and lacks a portion of them. Of over 200,000 clones in the sample, 87% were seen once. The CDR3 has 12 amino acids. V lost 3 bases to trimming and J lost 6 bases, with 12 bases between them. Germline CDR1 and CDR2: DFQATT and SNEGSKA (reference sequence). The source of this sequence is a woman younger than 35 who had recovered from COVID-19. J is TRBJ2-7 and V is TRBV20-1, with D tentatively TRBD2 (6 bases). Sequenced material: peripheral blood. CDR3 residues: CSASDGRREQYF. The DNA for the CDR3 is TGCAGTGCTAGTGACGGGAGACGCGAGCAGTACTTC.